This TCR beta chain is drawn from a study of shared clonotypes between healthy human individuals. General study points: Naive CD4 clonotypes overlapped across a few donors at roughly 4.5%.

Data came from immunoSEQ multiplex PCR; TCRdb stores just in-frame clones and leaves some out. The table includes about 330,000 clones, 87% detected once. Comment on this clone: Its antigen is undetermined.

Germline V gene data show CDR1 as MNHNY and CDR2 as SVGAGI (reference sequence). This CDR3 is 16 amino acids long. V was trimmed by 0 bases and J by 2 bases, leaving 14 bases between them. This TCR was recovered from a man between 18 and 29 years old in good health. J is TRBJ2-7 and V is TRBV6-6; D remains ambiguous. Sequenced: memory CD8+ T cells sorted from blood. Subset meaning: CD45RO+ cells pooled with CCR7-negative TemRA cells. In DNA, the CDR3 is TGTGCCAGCAGTTACTCGAACCCGAGAATCGCCTACGAGCAGTACTTC. Translating gives CASSYSNPRIAYEQYF.